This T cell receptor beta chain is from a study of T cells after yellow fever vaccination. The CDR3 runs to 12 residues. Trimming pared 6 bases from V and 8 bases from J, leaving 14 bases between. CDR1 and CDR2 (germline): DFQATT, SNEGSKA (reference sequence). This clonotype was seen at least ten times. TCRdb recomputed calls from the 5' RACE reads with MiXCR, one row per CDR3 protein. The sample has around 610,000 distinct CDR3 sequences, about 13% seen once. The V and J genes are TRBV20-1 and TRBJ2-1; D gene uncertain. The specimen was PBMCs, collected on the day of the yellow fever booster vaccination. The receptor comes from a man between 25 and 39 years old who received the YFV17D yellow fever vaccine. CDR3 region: CSAASRKHEQFF. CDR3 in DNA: TGCAGTGCCGCATCTCGTAAACATGAGCAGTTCTTC.